The T cell receptor (beta chain) under discussion was sequenced for a study of T cells in Graves' hyperthyroidism and ophthalmopathy. In the study overall: Before treatment of any kind, peripheral blood was taken at initial diagnosis. General study results and limits: Onset of ophthalmopathy came a median approximately 6.8 months after the model predicted it.

In its sample, this clonotype was seen many times. Its antigen remains unidentified. TCR beta CDR3 regions were amplified from RNA transcripts. An initial round of RT-PCR targeting the TCR CDR3 relied on the HTBI primer set. TCRdb recomputed calls from the multiplex PCR reads with MiXCR, one row per CDR3 protein. The sample includes under 400,000 distinct CDR3 sequences, around 20% of them seen just once. CDR1 is DFQATT, CDR2 SNEGSKA, per germline (reference sequence). V lost 4 bases, J lost 8 bases, and 8 bases stayed unmatched. CDR3 length: 14 amino acids. Sequencing input: blood. The clonotype was recovered from a woman between 45 and 60 years old with Graves' hyperthyroidism. The J gene is TRBJ2-1, the V gene TRBV20-1; 10 nucleotides line up with TRBD2. In DNA form, the CDR3 reads TGCAGTGCTACCCGGACTAGCGGAGAAGATGAGCAGTTCTTC. Translated, it gives CSATRTSGEDEQFF.